This passage covers 16 T cell receptor beta chains from one sample sequenced in a study of monozygotic twins with inflammatory bowel disease. TCRdb re-called the 5' RACE reads, yielding one record per CDR3 amino acid sequence without DNA. In total, the table holds around 450,000 distinct CDR3 sequences. Sample: blood. Receptors originate from a human donor with ulcerative colitis or Crohn's disease, or a healthy co-twin of an affected twin (not recorded which).

The rearrangement joins TRBV12-3 or TRBV12-4 to TRBJ2-7; the TRBD1 assignment by TCRdb is unverifiable without DNA. The CDR3 consists of 13 residues. The CDR3 loop reads CASSFGGADEQYF.

The chain employs TRBV27 and TRBJ1-1; the TCRdb call, TRBD1, lacks DNA for checking. The CDR3 spans 16 residues. CDR1 MNHEY and CDR2 SMNVEV come from the germline V gene (reference sequence). The CDR3 spells CASSGNRGGRYTEAFF.

CDR3 region: CATSGPGQGTYNEQFF. This chain uses TRBV24-1 with TRBJ2-1; the TCRdb call, TRBD1, lacks DNA for checking. The V gene's germline CDR1 is KGHDR and CDR2 SFDVKD. The CDR3 has 16 amino acids.

V and J are TRBV7-2 and TRBJ2-7; TCRdb returns TRBD2, unconfirmable since there is no DNA. The germline V gene encodes CDR1 SGHTA and CDR2 FQGNSA. The CDR3 contains 13 residues. This chain's CDR3 is CASSTGTPGEQYF.

This chain links TRBV4-2 with TRBJ1-2. From germline, CDR1 is LGHNA and CDR2 YNFKEQ. The CDR3 is 20 residues long. CDR3 sequence: CASSQAWIGEEDPTSYGYTF.

The chain employs TRBV6-2 or TRBV6-3 and TRBJ1-5. The CDR3 is made up of 14 amino acids. The germline gives CDR1 MNHEY, CDR2 SVGEGT. CDR3 sequence reads: CASSYSGGREPQHF.

The rearrangement links TRBV5-1 to TRBJ2-1; TCRdb gives TRBD1 as the D gene, but with no DNA this cannot be confirmed. The CDR3 length is 13 residues. Germline CDR1 is SGHRS and CDR2 is YFSETQ. CDR3 loop: CASRTGIDNEQFF.

V usage is TRBV4-1 and J usage is TRBJ1-2; TCRdb lists TRBD1, though no DNA is available to test this call. This CDR3 region has 16 residues. CDR1 and CDR2 from the germline V gene are MGHRA and YSYEKL. Here the CDR3 reads CASSQHTTGNVYGYTF.

The rearrangement uses TRBV29-1 and TRBJ2-5; the TRBD1 assignment by TCRdb is unverifiable without DNA. This CDR3 is 12 amino acids long. The germline V gene encodes CDR1 SQVTM and CDR2 ANQGSEA. The CDR3 sequence is CSVRDDQETQYF. Using reference TRBV29-1 and TRBJ2-5 for the parts outside the CDR3, the full variable domain is SAVISQKPSRDICQRGTSLTIQCQVDSQVTMMFWYRQQPGQSLTLIATANQGSEATYESGFVIDKFPISRPNLTFSTLTVSNMSPEDSSIYLCSVRDDQETQYFGPGTRLLVL.

The V and J genes are TRBV7-2 and TRBJ2-1; TCRdb's assignment of TRBD2 cannot be checked, as there is no DNA. Germline values: CDR1 SGHTA, CDR2 FQGNSA. CDR3 length: 15 residues. The CDR3 reads CASSPGLEVVSEQFF. The variable domain in full, with the rest retrieved from reference TRBV7-2 and TRBJ2-1, is GAGVSQSPSNKVTEKGKDVELRCDPISGHTALYWYRQSLGQGLEFLIYFQGNSAPDKSGLPSDRFSAERTGGSVSTLTIQRTQQEDSAVYLCASSPGLEVVSEQFFGPGTRLTVL.

The rearrangement uses TRBV20-1 and TRBJ2-7; TCRdb's assignment of TRBD2 cannot be checked, as there is no DNA. The CDR3 consists of 14 residues. CDR1 DFQATT and CDR2 SNEGSKA come from the germline V gene (reference sequence). The CDR3 loop reads CSAGTSGARYEQYF.

The chain has TRBV7-9 and TRBJ1-1. Germline V gene sequence: CDR1 SEHNR, CDR2 FQNEAQ (reference sequence). The CDR3 extends over 13 amino acids. The chain's CDR3 is CASSRTENTEAFF.

This chain uses TRBV29-1 with TRBJ2-5. The V gene's germline CDR1 is SQVTM and CDR2 ANQGSEA. The CDR3 has 14 residues. The CDR3 loop reads CSVEGSTYQETQYF.

The chain employs TRBV12-5 and TRBJ2-7. This CDR3 spans 12 amino acids. Germline CDR1 reads LGHNT; CDR2 reads FRNRAP. Here the CDR3 reads CASGLHRGEQYF.

V is TRBV5-1 and J is TRBJ1-1; TCRdb indicates TRBD1, and absent DNA this call remains unverified. The CDR3 runs to 14 residues. The V gene's germline CDR1 is SGHRS and CDR2 YFSETQ. The CDR3: CASTKPGFGTEAFF.

This CDR3 reads CASSQGQSSYNEQFF. The chain links TRBV4-2 to TRBJ2-1. The CDR3 has 15 amino acids. The V gene's germline CDR1 is LGHNA and CDR2 YNFKEQ.